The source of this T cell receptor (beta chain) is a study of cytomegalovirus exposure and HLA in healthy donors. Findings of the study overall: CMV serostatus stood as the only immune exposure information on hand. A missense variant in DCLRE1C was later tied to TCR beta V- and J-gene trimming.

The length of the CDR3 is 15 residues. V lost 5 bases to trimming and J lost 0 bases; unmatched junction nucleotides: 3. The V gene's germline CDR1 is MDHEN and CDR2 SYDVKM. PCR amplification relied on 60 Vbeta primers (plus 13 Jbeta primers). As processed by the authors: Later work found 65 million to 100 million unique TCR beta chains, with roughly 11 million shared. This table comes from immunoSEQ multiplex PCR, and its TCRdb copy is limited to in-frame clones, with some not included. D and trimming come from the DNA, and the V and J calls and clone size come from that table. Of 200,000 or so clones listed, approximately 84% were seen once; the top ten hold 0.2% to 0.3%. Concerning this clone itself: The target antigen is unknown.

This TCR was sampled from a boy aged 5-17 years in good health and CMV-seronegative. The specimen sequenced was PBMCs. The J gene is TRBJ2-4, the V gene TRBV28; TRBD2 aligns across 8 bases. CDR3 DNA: TGTGCCAGCAGTCCAAGCGGGAGAGCCAAAAACATTCAGTACTTC. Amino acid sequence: CASSPSGRAKNIQYF.